Sequencing of this T cell receptor beta chain was carried out in a study of blood T cell repertoires in COVID-19. Overall study context: Acute-phase and convalescent COVID-19 samples originated in the United States, Italy and Spain. In each case, the material was cDNA or gDNA derived from T cells, B-cell-depleted T cells, or PBMCs.

In the authors' workflow: Using reference gene primer amplification, nucleated cell counts were estimated. Profiled with immunoSEQ multiplex PCR; TCRdb holds only in-frame clones, not every one. Clone size and V and J calls were adopted from that table, with D and trimming inferred from the DNA. The table records around 230,000 clones, 80% to 90% of them present only once. This CDR3 has 17 residues. The ends were cut back, 5 bases at V and 0 bases at J, with 16 bases in the middle. The germline CDR1 and CDR2 sequences are MDHEN and SYDVKM. Participants' own reports of clinical history determined their cohort assignment.

Sequencing was carried out using PBMCs or T cells enriched from blood (not recorded which). The V and J genes are TRBV28 and TRBJ2-2, with a possible D match to TRBD2 (5 bases). The sequence came from a woman aged 40 to 50 with acute COVID-19. The CDR3 spells CASSTLIIATNTGELFF. CDR3 in DNA: TGTGCCAGCAGTACACTCATCATAGCGACGAACACCGGGGAGCTGTTTTTT.